This T cell receptor beta chain was sequenced for a study of tumor-infiltrating lymphocytes in oesophageal squamous cell carcinoma. In TCRdb, the PCR reads were re-called with MiXCR into one record per CDR3 protein. The sample lists almost 20,000 distinct CDR3 sequences, roughly two fifths occurring once. CDR3 length equals 15 residues. Germline-derived CDR1 and CDR2 are SGDLS and YYNGEE. This chain links TRBV9 with TRBJ2-5; D tentatively reads TRBD1 or TRBD2 (5 bases each). TRBJ2-7 explains the end of the DNA better; the J call may be wrong. The material sequenced was esophageal tumor tissue. The clonotype originates from a male donor with esophageal squamous cell carcinoma. CDR3 in DNA: TGTGCCAGCAGCGTAGGGGCAGGGAGCTCCTACGAGCAGTACTTC. Translating it yields CASSVGAGSSYEQYF.